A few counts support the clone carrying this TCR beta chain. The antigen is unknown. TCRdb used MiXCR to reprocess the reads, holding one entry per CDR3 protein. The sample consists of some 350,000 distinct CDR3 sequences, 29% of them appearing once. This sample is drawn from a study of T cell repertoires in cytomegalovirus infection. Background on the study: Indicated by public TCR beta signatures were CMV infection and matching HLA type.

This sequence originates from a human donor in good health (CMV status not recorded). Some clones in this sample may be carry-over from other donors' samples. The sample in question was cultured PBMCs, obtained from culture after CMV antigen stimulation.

CDR3 region: CASSLSGRGARGNYGYTF. In DNA form, the CDR3 reads TGCGCCAGCAGCCTCTCCGGCAGGGGGGCGAGGGGTAACTATGGCTACACCTTC. The chain links TRBV5-1 to TRBJ1-2, with TRBD1 matching over 7 bases. This CDR3 region has 18 residues. J lost 1 base, V lost 4 bases, and 16 bases had no gene match. Germline assignment: CDR1 SGHRS and CDR2 YFSETQ.